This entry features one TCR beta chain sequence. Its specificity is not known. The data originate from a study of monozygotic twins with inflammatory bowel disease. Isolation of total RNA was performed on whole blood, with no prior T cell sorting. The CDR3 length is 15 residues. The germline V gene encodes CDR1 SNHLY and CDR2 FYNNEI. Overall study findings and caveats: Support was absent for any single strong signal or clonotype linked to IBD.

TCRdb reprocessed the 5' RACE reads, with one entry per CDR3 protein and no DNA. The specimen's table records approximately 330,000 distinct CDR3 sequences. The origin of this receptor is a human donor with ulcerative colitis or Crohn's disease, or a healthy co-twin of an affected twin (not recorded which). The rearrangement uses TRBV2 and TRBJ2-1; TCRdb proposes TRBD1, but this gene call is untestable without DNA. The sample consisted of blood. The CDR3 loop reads CATMGRGVTYNEQFF.